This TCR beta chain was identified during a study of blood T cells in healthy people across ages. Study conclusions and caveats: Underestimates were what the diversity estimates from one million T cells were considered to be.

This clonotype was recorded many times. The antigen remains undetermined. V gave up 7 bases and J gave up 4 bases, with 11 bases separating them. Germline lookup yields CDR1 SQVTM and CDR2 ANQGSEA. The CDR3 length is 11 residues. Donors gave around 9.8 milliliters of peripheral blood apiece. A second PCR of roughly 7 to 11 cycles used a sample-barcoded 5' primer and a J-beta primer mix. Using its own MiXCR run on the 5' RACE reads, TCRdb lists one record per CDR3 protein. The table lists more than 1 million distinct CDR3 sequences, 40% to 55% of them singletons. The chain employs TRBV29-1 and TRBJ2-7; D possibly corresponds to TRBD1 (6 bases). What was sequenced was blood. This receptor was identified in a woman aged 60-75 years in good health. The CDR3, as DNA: TGCAGCGCCCTACAGGGTTACGAGCAGTACTTC. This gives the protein CSALQGYEQYF.